A selection of T cell receptor beta chains follows, all from one sample in a study of blood T cell repertoires in COVID-19. TCRdb keeps only in-frame clones here, not all; method: immunoSEQ multiplex PCR. The profile shows about 220,000 clones, around 80% of them singletons. The sequenced material came from peripheral blood. The receptors here all came from a man aged 40-49 years who had recovered from COVID-19. Both conserved end residues are part of each CDR3. Each record gives: J gene, V gene, D gene, clone size, CDR3 protein, CDR3 DNA. The D gene is left open where the match is weak. Clone size is shown for a subset of rows, as once, few, many or a class of expanded clone.

TRBJ2-5	TRBV5-8	NA	NA	CASSLEGGSQETQYF	TGTGCCAGCAGCTTGGAAGGGGGTAGCCAAGAGACCCAGTACTTC
TRBJ2-7	TRBV4-3	NA	NA	CASSQTEGVPYEQYF	TGCGCCAGCAGCCAAACAGAGGGGGTCCCCTACGAGCAGTACTTC
TRBJ2-1	TRBV6-2/TRBV6-3	TRBD2	NA	CVSSYSSTGTRLFF	TGTGTCAGCAGTTACTCGAGTACCGGGACTAGACTGTTCTTC
TRBJ1-4	TRBV7-2	NA	NA	CASTGGPERGEKLFF	TGTGCCAGCACGGGCGGGCCCGAAAGGGGGGAAAAACTGTTTTTT
TRBJ1-6	TRBV9	TRBD1	NA	CASSAGTDDSPLHF	TGTGCCAGCAGCGCCGGGACAGACGATTCACCCCTCCACTTT
TRBJ1-1	TRBV30	NA	once	CAWSQGQGNTEAFF	TGTGCCTGGAGTCAGGGACAAGGGAACACTGAAGCTTTCTTT
TRBJ2-2	TRBV7-2	TRBD2	NA	CASSFYPGLAGTGELFF	TGTGCCAGCAGCTTTTACCCAGGACTAGCGGGCACCGGGGAGCTGTTTTTT
TRBJ1-2	TRBV18	TRBD1	NA	CASSPDRGYGYTF	TGTGCCAGCTCACCGGACAGGGGATATGGCTACACCTTC
TRBJ2-7	TRBV7-5	NA	NA	CVRSLEGLAGGPRDEQYF	TGTGTCAGAAGCTTAGAAGGACTAGCGGGAGGGCCGAGGGACGAGCAGTACTTC
TRBJ1-3	TRBV30	NA	NA	CAADRDTSGNTIYF	TGTGCCGCAGACCGGGACACCTCTGGAAACACCATATATTTT
TRBJ2-5	TRBV5-1	NA	NA	CASSLEAELVQETQYF	TGCGCCAGCAGCTTGGAGGCGGAATTGGTCCAAGAGACCCAGTACTTC
TRBJ2-3	TRBV7-2	NA	NA	CASSPRRRSTDTQYF	TGTGCCAGCAGCCCGAGGCGGAGGAGCACAGATACGCAGTATTTT
TRBJ2-7	TRBV18	TRBD1	NA	CASSPPGTGGLREQYF	TGTGCCAGCTCACCGCCCGGGACAGGGGGCCTGAGGGAGCAGTACTTC
TRBJ2-7	TRBV3-1/TRBV3-2	NA	few	CASSQEKGPDEQYF	TGTGCCAGCAGCCAAGAAAAGGGGCCGGACGAGCAGTACTTC
TRBJ2-7	TRBV2	NA	NA	CASSKRTVRLTYEQYF	TGTGCCAGCAGTAAACGGACAGTCCGCCTAACCTACGAGCAGTACTTC
TRBJ2-2	TRBV13	TRBD2	few	CASSLWGLAGNTGELFF	TGTGCCAGCAGCTTATGGGGACTAGCGGGGAACACCGGGGAGCTGTTTTTT
TRBJ2-7	TRBV27	TRBD2	NA	CASSPLLAGGSYEQYF	TGTGCCAGCAGTCCTTTACTAGCGGGAGGGTCCTACGAGCAGTACTTC
TRBJ1-1	TRBV5-4	NA	few	CASSLTGNTEAFF	TGTGCCAGCAGCCTTACCGGGAACACTGAAGCTTTCTTT
TRBJ2-3	TRBV19	NA	once	CASSIQQQSWAVTDTQYF	TGTGCCAGTAGTATACAACAACAATCATGGGCCGTCACAGATACGCAGTATTTT
TRBJ1-2	TRBV6-2/TRBV6-3	NA	few	CASSYAGRGYTF	TGTGCCAGCAGTTATGCAGGGCGCGGCTACACCTTC
TRBJ1-6	TRBV6-5	NA	NA	CASNRGSTYNSPLHF	TGTGCCAGCAATCGTGGCAGTACCTATAATTCACCCCTCCACTTT
TRBJ2-1	TRBV29-1	TRBD1	NA	CSVEHPGTGVSGEQFF	TGCAGCGTTGAACATCCTGGGACAGGGGTTTCGGGTGAGCAGTTCTTC
TRBJ1-2	TRBV12-3/TRBV12-4	NA	NA	CASTLRGSYTF	TGTGCCAGCACCCTGAGGGGGAGCTACACCTTC
TRBJ2-3	TRBV6-2/TRBV6-3	TRBD2	NA	CASSYSGSERGGARGDTQYF	TGTGCCAGCAGTTACTCGGGATCGGAGCGCGGGGGGGCCCGAGGAGATACGCAGTATTTT
TRBJ2-7	TRBV11-3	NA	NA	CASSSTARYEQYF	TGTGCCAGCAGCTCGACAGCACGGTACGAGCAGTACTTC
TRBJ1-1	TRBV30	NA	NA	CAWSIVGGNTEAFF	TGTGCCTGGAGTATCGTAGGGGGGAACACTGAAGCTTTCTTT
TRBJ2-3	TRBV5-1	NA	NA	CASSLAIGEADTQYF	TGCGCCAGCAGCTTGGCCATAGGCGAGGCAGATACGCAGTATTTT
TRBJ2-1	TRBV12-2	NA	NA	CASRLGRGTTSSYNEQFF	TGTGCAAGTCGCTTGGGGCGAGGGACTACGAGCTCCTACAATGAGCAGTTCTTC
TRBJ2-1	TRBV7-6	NA	NA	CASSNGYRDKTGEQFF	TGTGCCAGCAGCAACGGATACCGGGATAAAACGGGGGAGCAGTTCTTC
TRBJ2-1	TRBV7-2	TRBD2	NA	CASSFRRLAGGDNEQFF	TGTGCCAGCAGCTTCCGTCGTCTAGCGGGAGGCGACAATGAGCAGTTCTTC
TRBJ2-3	TRBV6-5	TRBD2	NA	CASRELGGGTDTQYF	TGTGCCAGTCGGGAACTGGGGGGGGGCACAGATACGCAGTATTTT
TRBJ2-7	TRBV15	NA	NA	CATSRGLSYEQYF	TGTGCCACCAGCAGGGGGCTCAGCTACGAGCAGTACTTC
TRBJ1-1	TRBV29-1	NA	once	CSAGRTVMNTEAFF	TGCAGCGCCGGAAGGACAGTCATGAACACTGAAGCTTTCTTT
TRBJ1-1	TRBV27	TRBD1	NA	CASSSTGMNTEAFF	TGTGCCAGCAGTTCGACAGGGATGAACACTGAAGCTTTCTTT
TRBJ2-7	TRBV30	TRBD1	NA	CAWSFWDRSYEQYF	TGTGCCTGGAGTTTTTGGGACAGGAGCTACGAGCAGTACTTC
TRBJ1-1	TRBV7-2	NA	NA	CASNRQTLNTEAFF	TGTGCCAGCAACAGACAGACTTTGAACACTGAAGCTTTCTTT
TRBJ2-7	TRBV6-2/TRBV6-3	TRBD1	NA	CASSYSQLRDRGPLHLGEQYF	TGTGCCAGCAGTTACTCGCAACTTCGAGACAGGGGGCCCCTGCACTTGGGAGAGCAGTACTTC
TRBJ1-5	TRBV5-5	TRBD1	NA	CASSKTGDQPQHF	TGTGCCAGCAGCAAGACAGGGGATCAGCCCCAGCATTTT
TRBJ2-2	TRBV12-5	NA	NA	CASGFLSGELFF	TGTGCTAGTGGTTTTCTGTCCGGGGAGCTGTTTTTT
TRBJ1-2	TRBV5-1	TRBD1	NA	CASSSYRPLGQGASLGYGYTF	TGCGCCAGCAGCTCATATAGGCCCCTAGGACAGGGGGCAAGTTTGGGCTATGGCTACACCTTC
TRBJ1-1	TRBV7-2	NA	NA	CASSSSNGHLTFF	TGTGCCAGCAGCTCCAGTAATGGACACCTTACTTTCTTT
TRBJ1-6	TRBV7-8	NA	few	CASSLSGDYSPLHF	TGTGCCAGCAGCCTTTCGGGGGATTATTCACCCCTCCACTTT